This TCR beta chain was observed in a study of cytomegalovirus exposure and HLA in healthy donors. On the study more broadly: Researchers found that about four fifths of fewer than 450 genotyped donors fell within the Caucasian-associated ancestry cluster. Study results and caveats: Only CMV serostatus was available as immune exposure information. Later analysis revealed greater clonal expansion in HLA-associated TCR beta chains than in equally common others.

Primers included in the PCR were 60 Vbeta and 13 Jbeta primers. Only in-frame clones appear in the TCRdb table, and some are missing; sequencing was by immunoSEQ multiplex PCR. The sample comprises 180,000 or so clones, over 75% of which are singletons, and about an eighth rests with the top ten. The CDR3 is 15 amino acids. Germline CDR1 and CDR2: SGDLS and YYNGEE. Trimming at V came to 4 bases and at J to 6 bases, leaving 8 bases not matched to a gene. Comment on this clone: What it recognizes is unknown.

Sequencing input: PBMCs. V and J are TRBV9 and TRBJ2-3; 10 bases agree with TRBD2. This clonotype was obtained from a man aged 45-65 years in good health and CMV-seropositive. CDR3 sequence: CASSISGGASDTQYF. The CDR3 DNA reads TGTGCCAGCAGCATCAGCGGGGGGGCCTCGGATACGCAGTATTTT.